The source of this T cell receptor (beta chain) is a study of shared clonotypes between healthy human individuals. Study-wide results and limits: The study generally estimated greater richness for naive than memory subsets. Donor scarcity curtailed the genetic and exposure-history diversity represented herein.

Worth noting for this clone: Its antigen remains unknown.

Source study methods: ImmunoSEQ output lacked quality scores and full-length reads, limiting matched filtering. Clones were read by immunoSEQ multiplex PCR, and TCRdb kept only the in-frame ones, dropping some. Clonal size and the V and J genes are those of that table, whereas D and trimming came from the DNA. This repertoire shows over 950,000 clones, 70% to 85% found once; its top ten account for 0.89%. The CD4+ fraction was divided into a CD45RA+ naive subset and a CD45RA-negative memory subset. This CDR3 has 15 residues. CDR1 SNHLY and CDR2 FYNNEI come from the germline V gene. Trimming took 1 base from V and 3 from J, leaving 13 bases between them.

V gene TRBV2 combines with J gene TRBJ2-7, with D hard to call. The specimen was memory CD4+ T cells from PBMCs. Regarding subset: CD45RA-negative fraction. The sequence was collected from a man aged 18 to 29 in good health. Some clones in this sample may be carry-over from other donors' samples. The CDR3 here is CASSEGLSPLYEQYF. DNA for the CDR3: TGTGCCAGCAGTGAAGGCCTTAGTCCTCTCTACGAGCAGTACTTC.